The T cell receptor (beta chain) under discussion was sequenced for a study of T cell clones after liver transplantation. Broader study findings: Rather than being deleted, graft donor-reactive T cells may have moved into the graft.

Assay used: immunoSEQ multiplex PCR; TCRdb lists only in-frame clones, some missing. The sample includes roughly 73,000 clones, roughly 80% of them seen just once. Germline V gives CDR1 SEHNR, CDR2 FQNEAQ (reference sequence). The V and J ends lost 7 bases and 0 bases, in that order; junction bases with no gene match: 11. This CDR3 contains 17 residues. As concerns this clone: Antigen specificity is unknown.

The sample in question was CD4+ T cells from blood, obtained before liver transplant. The TCR was taken from a human donor who received a liver transplant. The chain has TRBV7-9 and TRBJ2-1; 8 bases agree with TRBD2. The CDR3 loop is CASTPRKSGSSYNEQFF. The CDR3 region has the DNA TGTGCCAGCACTCCTAGAAAAAGCGGGAGCTCCTACAATGAGCAGTTCTTC.